This T cell receptor beta chain is from a study of T cell repertoires in cytomegalovirus infection. TCRdb used MiXCR to reprocess the reads, holding one entry per CDR3 protein. The sample has some 440,000 distinct CDR3 sequences; approximately 33% are singletons. This clonotype has only one observation. Its antigen remains unidentified. Findings of the study overall: Clonotypes of TCR beta that were HLA-C-restricted and CMV-specific dominated the ex vivo response.

The trim removed 4 bases at V and 8 bases at J, leaving 8 bases unmatched. Germline V gives CDR1 MNHEY, CDR2 SVGAGI. The CDR3 length is 16 residues. Input material: PBMCs. The gene calls are TRBV6-5 and TRBJ2-3; 14 positions agree with TRBD2. This TCR was recovered from a human donor in good health (CMV status not recorded). Some clones in this sample may be carry-over from other donors' samples. The CDR3 DNA follows: TGTGCCAGCAGTTCCGGACTAGCGGGGGGTCCGAGTACGCAGTATTTT. This gives the protein CASSSGLAGGPSTQYF.